These 15 T cell receptor beta chains share one sample of origin, sequenced in a study of cytomegalovirus exposure and HLA in healthy donors. Sequencing used immunoSEQ multiplex PCR; TCRdb keeps in-frame clones, though not all of them. Among fewer than 150,000 clones listed, more than 70% were seen once. Sequencing was done on a sample of PBMCs. The receptor source for this set is a man aged 25 to 40 in good health and CMV-seronegative.

This clone was counted a single time. The genes are TRBV27 and TRBJ2-5; 12 nucleotides align to TRBD2. Unmatched junction bases numbered 2, after V lost 5 bases and J lost 4 bases. CDR1 and CDR2 from the germline V gene are MNHEY and SMNVEV (reference sequence). The CDR3 length is 14 residues. CDR3 sequence reads: CASSQLAGGETQYF. The CDR3 DNA reads TGTGCCAGCAGTCAACTAGCGGGAGGAGAGACCCAGTACTTC.

The chain recombines TRBV5-6 with TRBJ2-1, with 11 bases matching TRBD1. The V and J ends lost 7 bases and 6 bases, in that order; junction bases with no gene match: 9. Germline V CDR1 and CDR2: SGHDT, YYEEEE. This CDR3 has 15 residues. DNA of the CDR3: TGTGCCAGCGGGGACGGGACAGGGGGGTTCAATGAGCAGTTCTTC. Amino acid sequence: CASGDGTGGFNEQFF.

This clone appeared a single time. V and J are TRBV7-9 and TRBJ2-7; the D gene is possibly TRBD1 (7 bases). V dropped 7 bases and J dropped 3 bases, with 13 bases sitting between them. The CDR3 sequence is 13 residues long. The germline V gene has CDR1 SEHNR and CDR2 FQNEAQ (reference sequence). The CDR3 sequence is CASTQGGLYEQYF. CDR3 DNA sequence: TGTGCCAGCACCCAGGGGGGACTCTACGAGCAGTACTTC.

This clone was seen more than once but under ten times. V and J are TRBV11-2 and TRBJ2-7; TRBD1 matches 9 bases. Germline assignment: CDR1 SGHAT and CDR2 FQNNGV. V shed 6 bases, J shed 5 bases, and the junction held 8 bases outside the gene matches. The CDR3 extends over 14 amino acids. CDR3 sequence reads: CASRPTTGGHEQYF. CDR3 bases: TGTGCCAGCAGACCAACAACAGGGGGCCACGAGCAGTACTTC.

The J gene is TRBJ1-1, the V gene TRBV4-1; perhaps TRBD1 as D (5 bases). CDR1 MGHRA and CDR2 YSYEKL come from the germline V gene. The V and J ends lost 0 bases and 11 bases respectively, with 7 bases between them. This CDR3 is 11 amino acids long. CDR3 in amino acids: CASSQEGAAFF. CDR3 bases: TGCGCCAGCAGCCAAGAAGGGGCTGCTTTCTTT.

The rearrangement joins TRBV11-2 to TRBJ2-7; 12 bases are shared with TRBD2. The CDR3 is made up of 14 amino acids. The V and J ends lost 4 bases and 7 bases, in that order; junction bases with no gene match: 5. Germline assignment: CDR1 SGHAT and CDR2 FQNNGV. The CDR3 DNA is TGTGCCAGCAGCTCCCAACTAGCGGGAGGTGAGCAGTACTTC. Its translation is CASSSQLAGGEQYF.

The rearrangement joins TRBV4-1 to TRBJ2-1; possibly TRBD2 for D (5 bases). CDR1 is MGHRA and CDR2 is YSYEKL in the germline V gene. CDR3 length: 16 amino acids. The V end lost 1 base, the J end lost 3 bases, and 13 bases lay between the germline ends. The CDR3: CASSQAGFRGYNEQFF. DNA of the CDR3: TGCGCCAGCAGCCAAGCAGGATTTCGGGGCTACAATGAGCAGTTCTTC.

In this sample, this clone turned up a few times. V gene TRBV14 combines with J gene TRBJ1-6; possible D gene TRBD1, 5 bases. V lost 1 base, J lost 10 bases, and 17 bases lay in between. From germline, CDR1 is SGHDN and CDR2 FVKESK. The CDR3 spans 16 residues. The chain's CDR3 is CASSQVSSREGSPLHF. CDR3 DNA: TGTGCCAGCAGCCAAGTGTCCAGCAGGGAAGGATCACCCCTCCACTTT.

The chain has TRBV14 and TRBJ2-1; the match to TRBD1 covers 9 bases. This CDR3 contains 15 residues. The trim removed 4 bases at V and 4 bases at J, leaving 5 bases unmatched. Germline CDR1 SGHDN, CDR2 FVKESK. CDR3 protein: CASSLKGTGYNEQFF. CDR3 bases: TGTGCCAGCAGCCTCAAGGGGACAGGGTACAATGAGCAGTTCTTC.

V gene TRBV4-2 combines with J gene TRBJ2-2; TRBD2 matches 11 bases. Per the germline V gene, CDR1 is LGHNA and CDR2 is YNFKEQ. The CDR3 is made up of 15 amino acids. V lost 0 bases and J lost 7; bases outside the gene matches: 1. The CDR3 here is CASSQELAGVGELFF. The DNA of the CDR3 is TGTGCCAGCAGCCAAGAACTAGCGGGAGTCGGGGAGCTGTTTTTT.

The chain employs TRBV19 and TRBJ1-1, with TRBD1 as a possible D gene (5 bases). Per germline, CDR1 LNHDA and CDR2 SQIVND (reference sequence). V lost 3 bases and J lost 2, with 16 bases in between. The CDR3 runs 16 residues. The chain's CDR3 is CASSILRGLANTEAFF. In DNA, the CDR3 is TGTGCCAGTAGTATTTTAAGGGGCTTAGCTAACACTGAAGCTTTCTTT.

The chain carries TRBV6-5 and TRBJ2-3; TRBD2 matches at 7 bases. The germline CDR1 and CDR2 sequences are MNHEY and SVGAGI. The CDR3 has 14 residues. J was trimmed by 4 bases and V by 2 bases; bases with no gene match: 3. CDR3 amino acids: CASSYRGGADTQYF. In nucleotides, the CDR3 is TGTGCCAGCAGTTACAGGGGAGGGGCAGATACGCAGTATTTT.

J is TRBJ2-7 and V is TRBV11-2, with 8 bases aligning to TRBD1. This CDR3 comprises 15 residues. V shed 5 bases, J shed 2 bases, and the junction held 8 bases outside the gene matches. Germline V gene sequence: CDR1 SGHAT, CDR2 FQNNGV. As DNA, the CDR3 is TGTGCCAGCAGCCGTACAGGGGGACCCACCTACGAGCAGTACTTC. Amino acids: CASSRTGGPTYEQYF.

V and J are TRBV7-2 and TRBJ1-1, with D uncertain. The CDR3 runs 15 residues. Trimming removed 1 base at V and 11 bases at J, with 20 bases between. From germline, CDR1 is SGHTA and CDR2 FQGNSA. The CDR3 sequence is CASSLVMVKGGRAFF. CDR3 nucleotide sequence: TGTGCCAGCAGCTTAGTGATGGTAAAGGGTGGGAGGGCTTTCTTT.

The V call is TRBV2, the J call TRBJ2-7; a weak D match, TRBD1 (5 bases). The CDR3 runs 14 residues. Deletions cut 7 bases from V and 0 bases from J, with 13 bases between. Germline loops: CDR1 SNHLY, CDR2 FYNNEI. The DNA for the CDR3 is TGTGCCAGCATAGACAGACCAAGCTCCTACGAGCAGTACTTC. Translated: CASIDRPSSYEQYF.